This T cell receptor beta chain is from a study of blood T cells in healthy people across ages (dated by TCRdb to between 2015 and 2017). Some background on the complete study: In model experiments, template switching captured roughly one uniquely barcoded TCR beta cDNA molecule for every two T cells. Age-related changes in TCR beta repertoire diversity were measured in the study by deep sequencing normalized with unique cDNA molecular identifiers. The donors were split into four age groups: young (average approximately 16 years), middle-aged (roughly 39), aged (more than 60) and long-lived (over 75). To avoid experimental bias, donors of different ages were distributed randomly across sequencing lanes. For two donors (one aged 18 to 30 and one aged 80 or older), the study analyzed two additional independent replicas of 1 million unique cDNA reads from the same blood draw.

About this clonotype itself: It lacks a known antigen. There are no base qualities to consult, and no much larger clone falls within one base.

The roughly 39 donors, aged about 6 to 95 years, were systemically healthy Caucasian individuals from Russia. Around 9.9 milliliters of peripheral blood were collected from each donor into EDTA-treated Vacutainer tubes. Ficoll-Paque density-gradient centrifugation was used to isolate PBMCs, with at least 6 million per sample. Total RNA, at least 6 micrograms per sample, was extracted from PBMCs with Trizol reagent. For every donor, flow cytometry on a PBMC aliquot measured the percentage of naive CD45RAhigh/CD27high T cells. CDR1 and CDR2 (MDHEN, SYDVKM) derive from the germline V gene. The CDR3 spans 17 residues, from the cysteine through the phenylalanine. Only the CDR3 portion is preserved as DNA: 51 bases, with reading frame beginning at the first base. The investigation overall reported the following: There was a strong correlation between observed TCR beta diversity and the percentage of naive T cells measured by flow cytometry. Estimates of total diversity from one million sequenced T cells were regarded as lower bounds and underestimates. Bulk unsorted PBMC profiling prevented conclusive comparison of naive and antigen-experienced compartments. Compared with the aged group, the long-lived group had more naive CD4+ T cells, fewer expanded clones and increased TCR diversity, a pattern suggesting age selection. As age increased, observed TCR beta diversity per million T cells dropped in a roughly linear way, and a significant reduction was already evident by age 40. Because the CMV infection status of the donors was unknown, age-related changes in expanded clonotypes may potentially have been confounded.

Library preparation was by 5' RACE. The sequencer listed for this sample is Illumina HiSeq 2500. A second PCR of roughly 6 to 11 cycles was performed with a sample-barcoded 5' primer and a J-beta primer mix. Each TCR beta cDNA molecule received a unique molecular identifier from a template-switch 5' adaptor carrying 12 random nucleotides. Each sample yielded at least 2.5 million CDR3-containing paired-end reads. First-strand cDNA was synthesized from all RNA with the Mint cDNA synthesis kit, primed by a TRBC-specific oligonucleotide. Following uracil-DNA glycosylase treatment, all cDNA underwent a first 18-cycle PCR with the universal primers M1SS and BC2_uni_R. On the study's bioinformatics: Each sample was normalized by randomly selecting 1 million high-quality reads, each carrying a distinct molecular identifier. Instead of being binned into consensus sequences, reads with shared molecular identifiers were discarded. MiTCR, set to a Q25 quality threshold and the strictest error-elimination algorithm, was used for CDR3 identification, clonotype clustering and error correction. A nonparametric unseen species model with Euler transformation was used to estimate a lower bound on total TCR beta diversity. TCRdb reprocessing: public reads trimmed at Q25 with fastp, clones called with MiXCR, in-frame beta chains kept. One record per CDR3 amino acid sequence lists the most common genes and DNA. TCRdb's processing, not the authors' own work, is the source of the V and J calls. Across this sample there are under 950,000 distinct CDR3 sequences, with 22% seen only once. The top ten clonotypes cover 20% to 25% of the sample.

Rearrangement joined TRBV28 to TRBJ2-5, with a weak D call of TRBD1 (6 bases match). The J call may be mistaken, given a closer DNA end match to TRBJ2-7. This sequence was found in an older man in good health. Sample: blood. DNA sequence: TGTGCCAGCAGTTTCTCTGGGACATGGTTATCCCCCTACGAGCAGTACTTC. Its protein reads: CASSFSGTWLSPYEQYF.